The present entry profiles one TCR beta chain with its context. Germline assignment: CDR1 SNHLY and CDR2 FYNNEI. V trimming: 6 bases; J trimming: 3 bases; junction bases outside the gene matches: 8. CDR3 length: 15 amino acids. The protocol was immunoSEQ multiplex PCR, while the TCRdb copy is restricted to in-frame clones and leaves out a portion. The table has about 520,000 clones, about 84% seen once; the top ten hold 12%. The data were taken from a study of shared clonotypes between healthy human individuals. The sequence came from a middle-aged woman in good health. Some clones in this sample may be carry-over from other donors' samples. This chain connects TRBV2 to TRBJ2-1; 7 bases line up with TRBD2. Sequencing was carried out using PBMCs. The CDR3 sequence: CASSPQREVYNEQFF. As DNA, the CDR3 is TGTGCCAGCAGCCCCCAGCGGGAAGTCTACAATGAGCAGTTCTTC.